The 9 T cell receptor beta chains below were found in one sample sequenced in a study of T cells after yellow fever vaccination. In TCRdb, the 5' RACE reads were re-called with MiXCR into one record per CDR3 protein. The sample has 300,000 to 350,000 distinct CDR3 sequences, about 10% seen once. This material consisted of CD4+ T cells sorted from PBMCs, taken 45 days after the yellow fever booster vaccination. The receptor source for this set is a young man who received the YFV17D yellow fever vaccine.

The V call is TRBV5-1, the J call TRBJ2-3; 7 bases agree with TRBD2. The CDR3 is made up of 16 amino acids. V trimming: 4 bases; J trimming: 6 bases; junction bases outside the gene matches: 14. CDR1 is SGHRS and CDR2 is YFSETQ in the germline V gene. The CDR3 spells CASSLGSSGAGDTQYF. CDR3 nucleotides: TGCGCCAGCAGCCTGGGGTCCAGCGGGGCCGGGGATACGCAGTATTTT.

This clonotype was seen a handful of times. V gene TRBV6-1 combines with J gene TRBJ1-5; 10 positions match TRBD1. Germline CDR1 reads MNHNS; CDR2 reads SASEGT. With V trimmed by 5 bases and J by 5 bases, 3 bases remained unmatched. CDR3 length: 14 amino acids. The CDR3 loop is CASSPGTGDQPQHF. The CDR3 DNA sequence: TGTGCCAGCAGTCCCGGGACAGGGGATCAGCCCCAGCATTTT.

This chain connects TRBV6-2 or TRBV6-3 to TRBJ2-1; TRBD1 might be the D (5 bases). Trimming left V 8 bases short and J 3 bases short, with 8 bases between. Germline assignment: CDR1 MNHEY and CDR2 SVGEGT. The CDR3 covers 12 residues. In DNA form, the CDR3 reads TGTGCCAGCCTTGACAGCTACAATGAGCAGTTCTTC. This encodes CASLDSYNEQFF.

V usage is TRBV5-6 and J usage is TRBJ2-5; 9 bases match TRBD1. V lost 3 bases and J lost 5; bases outside the gene matches: 11. The CDR3 spans 16 residues. Germline V gene data show CDR1 as SGHDT and CDR2 as YYEEEE. The CDR3 DNA follows: TGTGCCAGCAGCTCACTCGGGGGACAGGGTGGTGAGACCCAGTACTTC. Encoded protein: CASSSLGGQGGETQYF.

The chain carries TRBV7-9 and TRBJ1-1, with D uncertain. Trimming cost V 5 bases and J 4 bases, with 14 bases left between them. Germline assignment: CDR1 SEHNR and CDR2 FQNEAQ (reference sequence). The CDR3 runs 14 residues. As DNA, the CDR3 is TGTGCCAGCAGCACGAATGACCACCTCACTGAAGCTTTCTTT. The encoded protein is CASSTNDHLTEAFF.

This clonotype was counted a few times. The genes are TRBV5-1 and TRBJ2-5; TRBD2 matches at 9 bases. CDR3 length: 15 amino acids. Germline V gene lookup returns CDR1 SGHRS and CDR2 YFSETQ. The V gene end was trimmed by 4 bases and the J gene end by 1 base; junction bases not matched to a gene: 5. CDR3: CASSRASGVQETQYF. The CDR3 region has the DNA TGCGCCAGCAGCCGGGCTAGCGGGGTCCAAGAGACCCAGTACTTC.

Many counts were recorded for this clonotype. The junction shows a germline mismatch at one end, possibly a read error. The chain combines TRBV5-1 with TRBJ1-2; 9 nucleotides match TRBD1. CDR1 SGHRS and CDR2 YFSETQ come from the germline V gene. The CDR3 extends over 13 amino acids. DNA for the CDR3: TGCGCCAGCAGGCCTGGAAACAGGGGGCCCTTCCACTTC. It is translated as CASRPGNRGPFHF.

The CDR3 region is CSVAVWDSTDTQYF. The CDR3 DNA follows: TGCAGCGTTGCGGTATGGGACAGCACAGATACGCAGTATTTT. The chain combines TRBV29-1 with TRBJ2-3; the D gene could be TRBD1 or TRBD2 (5 bases each). This CDR3 is 14 amino acids long. The germline V gene has CDR1 SQVTM and CDR2 ANQGSEA. V was pared by 4 bases and J by 0 bases, with 11 bases between.

The J gene is TRBJ2-4, the V gene TRBV7-2, with D uncertain. This CDR3 region has 15 residues. Germline assignment: CDR1 SGHTA and CDR2 FQGNSA. The V end lost 6 bases, the J end lost 6 bases, and 18 bases lay between the germline ends. The CDR3 nucleotides read TGTGCCAGCAGTTCCGGACGGCCGAGGATAAACATTCAGTACTTC. Encoded protein: CASSSGRPRINIQYF.